A selection of T cell receptor beta chains follows, all from one sample in a study of T cells expressing NK-cell markers. TCRdb reprocessed the 5' RACE reads and keeps a single row for each CDR3 protein, giving no DNA. The repertoire table contains hundreds of thousands of distinct CDR3 sequences. What was sequenced was blood T cells: a sorted CD56 or NKG2C T cell subset, CD4+ or CD8+ T cells, or bulk PBMC T cells (not recorded which). Receptors originate from a woman between 18 and 70 years old in good health. Each CDR3 is given with its conserved first and last residue.

V,J,CDR3
TRBV20-1,TRBJ1-2,CSARDGLGAGVDGYTF
TRBV6-5,TRBJ2-7,CASSHDYEQYF
TRBV20-1,TRBJ2-2,CSARVGSKTNTGELFF
TRBV7-8,TRBJ2-5,CASSLNQLAGLQETQYF
TRBV12-5,TRBJ1-5,CASGLVAGGPNQPQHF
TRBV20-1,TRBJ2-7,CSARQGMYEQYF
TRBV5-1,TRBJ1-2,CASSFLGEVSNTF
TRBV6-1,TRBJ2-3,CASRRVYPDTQYF
TRBV7-2,TRBJ2-3,CASSYFTDTQYF
TRBV11-2,TRBJ2-7,CASSLRPGSRYEQYF
TRBV7-8,TRBJ2-1,CASKPMRYFYNEQFF
TRBV5-1,TRBJ1-1,CASSLEGRQEAFF
TRBV18,TRBJ2-5,CASSPPLSQETQYF
TRBV7-3,TRBJ2-3,CASSLPPTDTQYF
TRBV23-1,TRBJ2-5,CASGDRGYQETQYF
TRBV20-1,TRBJ2-3,CSATPRGTDTQYF
TRBV19,TRBJ2-2,CASTLQGARTGELFF
TRBV12-3/TRBV12-4,TRBJ1-2,CASSLAQAGGFYGYTF
TRBV20-1,TRBJ2-3,CSAKGGPDTQYF
TRBV4-3,TRBJ2-3,CASSHHRDWGSDTQYF
TRBV19,TRBJ2-3,CASSTKPDTQYF
TRBV29-1,TRBJ2-3,CSVGLPATDTQYF
TRBV6-2/TRBV6-3,TRBJ2-1,CASSRAASGNEQFF
TRBV7-6,TRBJ1-1,CASSLGPEDTEAFF
TRBV28,TRBJ1-5,CASSYPGPGGNQPQHF
TRBV10-3,TRBJ2-1,CAISDGYEQFF
TRBV6-5,TRBJ2-3,CASRYGGTSTDTQYF
TRBV7-2,TRBJ2-1,CASSLGGGQNYNEQFF
TRBV7-2,TRBJ1-1,CASSSQGIHTEAFF
TRBV23-1,TRBJ2-7,CASPSGYSYEQYF
TRBV5-1,TRBJ2-7,CASSLAGQGIYEQYF
TRBV5-1,TRBJ2-1,CASGQKLREMSDEQFF
TRBV5-1,TRBJ2-2,CASSRDRSDTGELFF
TRBV9,TRBJ2-1,CASSPLGGSTYNEQFF
TRBV6-1,TRBJ1-1,CASTPPGRAEAFF
TRBV19,TRBJ1-5,CASSIDGRQAHQPQHF
TRBV29-1,TRBJ2-1,CSVPTGVSSYNEQFF
TRBV12-3/TRBV12-4,TRBJ1-1,CASSSTPNRGLNTEAFF
TRBV7-6,TRBJ2-7,CASSPTGTYEQYF
TRBV20-1,TRBJ1-2,CSVPQGDLRGYTF
TRBV12-3/TRBV12-4,TRBJ1-2,CASSLDEDYGYTF
TRBV28,TRBJ1-5,CASTQTNQPQHF
TRBV10-2,TRBJ2-3,CASSEGGGDTQYF
TRBV12-3/TRBV12-4,TRBJ2-2,CASSTSENTGELFF
TRBV4-1,TRBJ2-3,CASSRLGRERGTDTQYF
TRBV28,TRBJ1-3,CASRTDRGRNTIYF
TRBV7-9,TRBJ2-7,CASSTTRGLAGVYEQYF
TRBV7-2,TRBJ1-6,CASSLEAGGNSPLHF
TRBV21-1,TRBJ2-1,CASSKGGGAYNEQFF
TRBV12-3/TRBV12-4,TRBJ1-2,CASSFTVVGGNGYTF
TRBV7-8,TRBJ2-5,CASSGKETQYF
TRBV28,TRBJ2-5,CASSLGQVATQYF
TRBV21-1,TRBJ2-4,CASSTFLGTDDLAKNIQYF
TRBV9,TRBJ2-3,CASSIGSTADTQYF
TRBV29-1,TRBJ2-1,CSVEDDGNEQFF
TRBV2,TRBJ1-4,CASSGREEKLFF
TRBV6-1,TRBJ1-1,CASTQPRTLKNTEAFF
TRBV7-2,TRBJ2-5,CASSLARGAQYF
TRBV5-1,TRBJ1-5,CASSSDGRPNQPQHF
TRBV5-1,TRBJ2-3,CASSLSRGISTDTQYF